This T cell receptor beta chain was recorded in a study of control samples from healthy donors and cancer patients (dated by TCRdb to 2018 to 2021). Note on this clone: No antigen is known for it. Per-base qualities were not stored, and no clone one base away is much larger.

Library construction relied on the immunoSEQ multiplex PCR assay. Not all clones reach the TCRdb copy of this immuneACCESS table, which keeps in-frame sequences only. Checked studies attribute under half of the gap to unresolved V genes and leave the rest unexplained. This sample comprises 8,000 to 13,000 clones, approximately 91% of them detected only once. The ten largest clones represent about a fifth of the sample. In the germline V gene, CDR1 corresponds to MGHDK and CDR2 to SYGVNS. The CDR3 spans 16 residues, from the cysteine through the phenylalanine. Only the CDR3 DNA stays, 48 bases, in frame from base 1. V drops 2 bases and J drops 0 bases, leaving 13 bases in between.

The V and J genes are TRBV25-1 and TRBJ1-2; the best D guess is TRBD1, with 5 bases matching. The sequenced sample was PBMCs. This clonotype originated in a man in his sixties with colorectal cancer. The encoded CDR3 is CASSEKGEKANYGYTF. The DNA is TGTGCCAGCAGTGAAAAAGGGGAGAAGGCTAACTATGGCTACACCTTC.